One sample yielded the 23 T cell receptor beta chains listed below, sequenced in a study of blood T cell repertoires in COVID-19 (dated by TCRdb to the early 2020s). Libraries were constructed by the immunoSEQ multiplex PCR assay. In its TCRdb copy, this immuneACCESS table keeps in-frame sequences only and misses some clones. Where compared with another copy, unresolved V genes explain less than half of these, and the others have no known cause. In all, the sample holds more than 200,000 clones, and 70% to 90% of those were seen once. The biggest ten clones account for approximately 2.6% of the sample. Material for sequencing was peripheral blood. The receptors here all came from a woman in her 70s with active or convalescent COVID-19.

The chain couples TRBV7-9 to TRBJ2-5, with D possibly being TRBD2 (5 bases). Trimming took off 5 bases at V and 4 bases at J, with 17 bases between the two ends. There are 15 residues in the CDR3. CDR1 is SEHNR, CDR2 FQNEAQ, per germline (reference sequence). CDR3 DNA: TGTGCCAGCAGCCCAAGGAAGGACGGGATAGAGACCCAGTACTTC. This codes for CASSPRKDGIETQYF. The full variable domain, with the rest looked up from reference TRBV7-9 and TRBJ2-5, is DTGVSQNPRHKITKRGQNVTFRCDPISEHNRLYWYRQTLGQGPEFLTYFQNEAQLEKSRLLSDRFSAERPKGSFSTLEIQRTEQGDSAMYLCASSPRKDGIETQYFGPGTRLLVL.

V gene TRBV25-1 combines with J gene TRBJ2-7; 12 bases agree with TRBD2. The CDR3 runs to 17 residues. Germline V lookup: CDR1 MGHDK, CDR2 SYGVNS. The ends lost 4 bases at V and 0 bases at J; junction bases unmatched: 7. The chain's CDR3 is CASSVSGLAGLSYEQYF. CDR3 DNA: TGTGCCAGCAGTGTCTCAGGACTAGCGGGGCTCTCCTACGAGCAGTACTTC.

This clone was recorded once. This rearrangement joins TRBV7-2 to TRBJ1-6; weak D call: TRBD1 (5 bases). Trimming removed 2 bases from V and 9 bases from J, with 20 bases in between. Looked up from germline, CDR1 is SGHTA and CDR2 is FQGNSA. This CDR3 has 17 residues. The CDR3 spells CASSLLGAFDDLSPLHF. DNA for the CDR3: TGTGCCAGCAGCTTACTTGGGGCTTTCGACGATCTTTCACCCCTCCACTTT.

The chain couples TRBV2 to TRBJ2-7, with 7 bases aligning to TRBD1. The J segment lost 6 bases and the V segment lost 5 bases, leaving 7 bases of the junction unmatched. Germline V gene data show CDR1 as SNHLY and CDR2 as FYNNEI. The CDR3 length is 13 residues. The CDR3 coding sequence is TGTGCCAGCAGTTTACAGGGGTTCGGCGAGCAGTACTTC. Translated: CASSLQGFGEQYF.

The chain couples TRBV29-1 to TRBJ1-2; possible D gene TRBD1, 6 bases. The length of the CDR3 is 16 residues. Germline V gene lookup returns CDR1 SQVTM and CDR2 ANQGSEA. The V end was cut by 3 bases, the J end by 3 bases, with 20 bases between. CDR3 nucleotide sequence: TGCAGCGTTGATATCACCCAACAGGGCCCCTACTATGGCTACACCTTC. It yields the protein CSVDITQQGPYYGYTF.

This chain uses TRBV7-8 with TRBJ2-1; 14 bases match TRBD2. This CDR3 region has 16 residues. Germline CDR1 SGHVS, CDR2 FQNEAQ. After removal of 5 bases from V and 6 bases from J, the junction contained 6 bases not matched to a gene. This CDR3 reads CASSPRLAGGPNEQFF. CDR3 DNA: TGTGCCAGCAGCCCGCGACTAGCGGGGGGGCCCAATGAGCAGTTCTTC. Full variable domain (rest looked up from reference TRBV7-8 and TRBJ2-1): GAGVSQSPRYKVAKRGQDVALRCDPISGHVSLFWYQQALGQGPEFLTYFQNEAQLDKSGLPSDRFFAERPEGSVSTLKIQRTQQEDSAVYLCASSPRLAGGPNEQFFGPGTRLTVL.

This rearrangement joins TRBV10-3 to TRBJ2-1, with a possible D match to TRBD1 (5 bases). CDR3 size: 12 residues. The V end was cut by 3 bases, the J end by 10 bases, with 10 bases between. The V gene's germline CDR1 is ENHRY and CDR2 SYGVKD. The CDR3 region is CAISETNREQFF. The CDR3 nucleotides read TGTGCCATCAGTGAAACGAACAGGGAGCAGTTCTTC.

V is TRBV10-3 and J is TRBJ1-1, with 8 bases identical to TRBD1. With V trimmed by 6 bases and J by 3 bases, 3 bases remained unmatched. The CDR3 has 13 amino acids. Germline lookup yields CDR1 ENHRY and CDR2 SYGVKD. CDR3 coding DNA: TGTGCCATCAGCGGACAGGGTTACACTGAAGCTTTCTTT. Its protein product is CAISGQGYTEAFF.

CDR3 sequence: CASSLGTDTLYEQYF. The CDR3 nucleotides read TGTGCCAGCTCACTCGGGACAGACACCCTATACGAGCAGTACTTC. The chain joins TRBV18 to TRBJ2-7; 7 positions agree with TRBD1. Germline assignment: CDR1 KGHSH and CDR2 LQKENI. There are 15 residues in the CDR3. Losses at the gene ends were 4 bases for V and 4 bases for J; bases not matched to a gene: 10.

V is TRBV30 and J is TRBJ2-1, with D possibly matching TRBD2 (6 bases). The CDR3 runs to 13 residues. CDR1 GTSNPN and CDR2 SVGIG come from the germline V gene (reference sequence). V gave up 4 bases and J gave up 1 base, with 8 bases separating them. The CDR3 here is CAWMGGSYNEQFF. DNA of the CDR3: TGTGCCTGGATGGGGGGTTCCTACAATGAGCAGTTCTTC.

V gene TRBV29-1 combines with J gene TRBJ2-7; D is possibly TRBD1 (5 bases). The germline V gene has CDR1 SQVTM and CDR2 ANQGSEA. The CDR3 contains 12 residues. Trimming took off 3 bases at V and 2 bases at J, with 8 bases between the two ends. In DNA, the CDR3 is TGCAGCGTTGACGCAGGGACCTACGAGCAGTACTTC. Protein: CSVDAGTYEQYF.

V usage is TRBV7-2 and J usage is TRBJ1-5; D call uncertain. Trimming shortened V by 5 bases and J by 2 bases, and 13 bases separated the two germline ends. Germline V CDR1 and CDR2: SGHTA, FQGNSA. CDR3 size: 15 residues. CDR3 bases: TGTGCCAGCAGCGAAGTGCGGTGGGGCAATCAGCCCCAGCATTTT. It codes for CASSEVRWGNQPQHF. Full variable domain (outside the CDR3, taken from reference TRBV7-2 and TRBJ1-5): GAGVSQSPSNKVTEKGKDVELRCDPISGHTALYWYRQSLGQGLEFLIYFQGNSAPDKSGLPSDRFSAERTGGSVSTLTIQRTQQEDSAVYLCASSEVRWGNQPQHFGDGTRLSIL.

V usage is TRBV5-1 and J usage is TRBJ2-7; 9 positions agree with TRBD1. CDR3 size: 14 residues. Germline V gene data show CDR1 as SGHRS and CDR2 as YFSETQ. V dropped 3 bases and J dropped 5; count of bases not matched to a gene: 6. The CDR3 loop reads CASSSGQGWNEQYF. DNA for the CDR3: TGCGCCAGCAGCTCTGGACAGGGGTGGAACGAGCAGTACTTC.

CDR3 coding DNA: TGTGCCAGCAGTTACAGGGCCGAGCAGTACTTC. As protein: CASSYRAEQYF. The chain employs TRBV27 and TRBJ2-7, with D possibly TRBD1 on 6 matching bases. The germline V gene encodes CDR1 MNHEY and CDR2 SMNVEV (reference sequence). The CDR3 is 11 amino acids. The germline V and J ends were trimmed by 4 bases and 6 bases, with 7 bases remaining between them.

The chain joins TRBV19 to TRBJ1-4; 9 bases match TRBD1. Per the germline V gene, CDR1 is LNHDA and CDR2 is SQIVND (reference sequence). The trim removed 3 bases at V and 7 bases at J, leaving 9 bases unmatched. The CDR3 has 16 residues. CDR3 region: CASSINPGQGIEKLFF. Here the CDR3 DNA reads TGTGCCAGTAGTATCAACCCGGGACAGGGCATTGAAAAACTGTTTTTT.

The V call is TRBV7-8, the J call TRBJ1-4, with D maybe TRBD1 (5 bases). The V end was cut by 7 bases, the J end by 2 bases, with 17 bases between. Germline loops: CDR1 SGHVS, CDR2 FQNEAQ. The CDR3 spans 16 residues. The CDR3 DNA reads as TGTGCCAGCACCCCTAGTATCGCAGGGACTAATGAAAAACTGTTTTTT. Translation gives CASTPSIAGTNEKLFF.

This clone was seen a handful of times. V is TRBV10-3 and J is TRBJ1-1, with D perhaps TRBD1 (6 bases). CDR1 and CDR2 (germline): ENHRY, SYGVKD. V lost 6 bases and J 3 bases, leaving 32 bases between the germline ends. The CDR3 length is 20 residues. Written as DNA, the CDR3 is TGTGCCATCAGACAAAACACGGGACAAGGTTCTTTTAGTTCGGACACTGAAGCTTTCTTT. Its translation is CAIRQNTGQGSFSSDTEAFF.

The chain carries TRBV5-1 and TRBJ2-3, with 11 bases fitting TRBD2. With V trimmed by 2 bases and J by 0 bases, 8 bases remained unmatched. The CDR3 is 18 amino acids. Germline V gives CDR1 SGHRS, CDR2 YFSETQ. The CDR3 reads CASSFIPSGGLSTDTQYF. The CDR3 coding sequence is TGCGCCAGCAGCTTTATCCCTAGCGGGGGGCTTAGCACAGATACGCAGTATTTT.

V usage is TRBV5-1 and J usage is TRBJ2-3; the D is unclear. CDR1 and CDR2 from the germline V gene are SGHRS and YFSETQ. V was cut by 0 bases and J by 2 bases, with 7 bases left in between. The CDR3 has 14 residues. The CDR3: CASSLVQPTDTQYF. The CDR3, as DNA: TGCGCCAGCAGCTTGGTACAGCCCACAGATACGCAGTATTTT.

CDR3: CASSQDPDGGQPQHF. For the CDR3, the DNA is TGCGCCAGCAGCCAAGATCCAGATGGTGGCCAGCCCCAGCATTTT. The chain has TRBV4-1 and TRBJ1-5; D gene unclear. The CDR3 totals 15 residues. CDR1 MGHRA and CDR2 YSYEKL come from the germline V gene. Between the trimmed V and J ends, which lost 0 bases and 7 bases, there was a span of 13 bases.

The chain recombines TRBV5-1 with TRBJ2-1; 10 nucleotides line up with TRBD2. Trimming took 4 bases from V and 5 from J; bases not matched to a gene: 9. Germline CDR1 reads SGHRS; CDR2 reads YFSETQ. The CDR3 consists of 16 residues. The CDR3 DNA follows: TGCGCCAGCAGCGCCTTTACTAGCGGGGACCACAATGAGCAGTTCTTC. Translation: CASSAFTSGDHNEQFF.

The chain couples TRBV5-1 to TRBJ1-4, with a tentative D call TRBD1 (5 bases). Germline CDR1 and CDR2: SGHRS and YFSETQ. This CDR3 is 16 amino acids long. V lost 4 bases to trimming and J lost 8 bases, with 21 bases between them. The CDR3 region is CASSPGRDGRGEKLFF. The CDR3 DNA reads TGCGCCAGCAGCCCTGGACGGGACGGGCGGGGGGAAAAACTGTTTTTT. Full variable domain (missing parts from reference TRBV5-1 and TRBJ1-4): KAGVTQTPRYLIKTRGQQVTLSCSPISGHRSVSWYQQTPGQGLQFLFEYFSETQRNKGNFPGRFSGRQFSNSRSEMNVSTLELGDSALYLCASSPGRDGRGEKLFFGSGTQLSVL.

This sequence joins TRBV13 and TRBJ1-5; 7 nucleotides agree with TRBD1. J lost 4 bases, V lost 4 bases, and 4 bases had no gene match. Germline CDR1 PRHDT, CDR2 FYEKMQ (reference sequence). The CDR3 runs to 14 residues. CDR3 nucleotide sequence: TGTGCCAGCAGCTCCCGGGACAGAAATCAGCCCCAGCATTTT. Translating gives CASSSRDRNQPQHF.